Each of the 2 T cell receptor beta chains below was sequenced from the same sample in a study of shared clonotypes between healthy human individuals. TCRdb's table, derived via immunoSEQ multiplex PCR, lists solely in-frame clones and lacks some. The sample records nearly 600,000 clones, 95% to 96% being singletons. Only CD45RO-negative cells positively selected for CCR7 counted as naive CD8 cells, so terminally differentiated effector memory CD45RA+ cells were excluded. The sequencing input was naive CD8+ T cells sorted from blood. These receptor sequences come from a woman aged 25-40 years in good health.

CDR3 amino acids: CASSSTWTSGINNEQFF. CDR3 nucleotide sequence: TGTGCCAGCAGTTCCACATGGACTAGCGGGATTAACAATGAGCAGTTCTTC. The chain carries TRBV28 and TRBJ2-1; the match to TRBD2 covers 12 bases. The CDR3 sequence is 17 residues long. CDR1 is MDHEN and CDR2 is SYDVKM in the germline V gene. V was clipped by 4 bases and J by 5 bases; unmatched bases: 9.

V gene TRBV6-5 combines with J gene TRBJ1-2; the D is unclear. The CDR3 contains 15 residues. V was trimmed by 0 bases and J by 8 bases, leaving 16 bases between them. In germline, CDR1 is MNHEY, CDR2 SVGAGI. The CDR3 sequence: CASSYSEGLVGGYTF. As DNA, the CDR3 is TGTGCCAGCAGTTACTCGGAAGGGTTGGTTGGCGGCTACACCTTC.